This T cell receptor (beta chain) is from a study of blood T cell repertoires in COVID-19. The CDR3 is made up of 18 amino acids. The germline V gene has CDR1 LNHDA and CDR2 SQIVND (reference sequence). The V segment lost 0 bases and the J segment 0 bases; nucleotides outside the gene matches: 6. This clone was recorded only once. The repertoire was sequenced with immunoSEQ multiplex PCR; TCRdb's copy has only in-frame clones and lacks some. The table has 270,000 or so clones, approximately 88% seen once. Sequences were obtained from PBMCs or T cells enriched from blood (not recorded which). The TCR sequence derives from a woman aged 40 to 50 with acute COVID-19. The V call is TRBV19, the J call TRBJ2-1; 9 nucleotides align to TRBD1. DNA of the CDR3: TGTGCCAGTAGTATAGAGGGACAGGGCCCTTACTCCTACAATGAGCAGTTCTTC. Encoded protein: CASSIEGQGPYSYNEQFF.